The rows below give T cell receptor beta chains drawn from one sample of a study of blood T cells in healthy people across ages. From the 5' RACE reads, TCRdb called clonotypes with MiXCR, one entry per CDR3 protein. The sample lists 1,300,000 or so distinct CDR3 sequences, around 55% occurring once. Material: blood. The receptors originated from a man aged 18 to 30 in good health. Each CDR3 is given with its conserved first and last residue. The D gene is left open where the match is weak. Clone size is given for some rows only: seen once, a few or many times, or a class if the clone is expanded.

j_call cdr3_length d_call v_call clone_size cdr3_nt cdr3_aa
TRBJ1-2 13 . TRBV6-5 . TGTGCCAGCAGTCCTGCGGCAGGATATGGCTACACCTTC CASSPAAGYGYTF
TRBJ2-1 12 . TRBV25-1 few TGTGCCAGCAGTCTCCCGGGGGGCTGGCGGTTCTTC CASSLPGGWRFF
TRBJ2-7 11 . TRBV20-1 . TGCAGTGCTAGAGAGGACAATGAGCAGTACTTC CSAREDNEQYF
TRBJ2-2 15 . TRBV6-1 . TGTGCCAGCAGGGTGGACGTCGCGAACACCGGGGAGCTGTTTTTT CASRVDVANTGELFF
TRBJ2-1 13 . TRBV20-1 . TGCAGTGCTAGAGATTCTGCTAGACTTGAGCAGTTCTTC CSARDSARLEQFF
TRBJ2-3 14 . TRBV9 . TGTGCCAGCAGCGTAACCTGGACTCCAGATACGCAGTATTTT CASSVTWTPDTQYF
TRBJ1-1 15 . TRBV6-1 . TGTGCCAGCGGCGACCCTGGCCTCACGAGGAACAAAGCTTTCTTT CASGDPGLTRNKAFF
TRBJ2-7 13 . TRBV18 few TGTGCCAGCTCACAACACAGCCCCTACGAGCAGTACTTC CASSQHSPYEQYF
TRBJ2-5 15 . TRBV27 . TGTGCCAGCAGTTTGTCGGCCACGGAAGGGGAGACCCAGTACTTC CASSLSATEGETQYF
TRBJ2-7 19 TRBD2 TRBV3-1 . TGTGCCAGCAGCCAACCCCCAACGGTGGCGGGAGTTGATCCTGGCGAGCAGTACTTC CASSQPPTVAGVDPGEQYF
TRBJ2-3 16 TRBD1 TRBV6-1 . TGTGCCAGCAGTGGTTTGCAGGGGGAATACACAGATACGCAGTATTTT CASSGLQGEYTDTQYF
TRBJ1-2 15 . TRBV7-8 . TGTGCCAGCAGCTTAGCGCAGGACATGAACTATGGCTACACCTTC CASSLAQDMNYGYTF
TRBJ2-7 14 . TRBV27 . TGTGCCAGCAGCTCATGGAGGGACAGCTACGAGCAGTACTTC CASSSWRDSYEQYF
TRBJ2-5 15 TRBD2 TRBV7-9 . TGTGCCAGCATCCTCAGTAGCGGGGTTGGGGAGACCCAGTACTTC CASILSSGVGETQYF
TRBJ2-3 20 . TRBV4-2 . TGTGCCAGCAGCCAAGATTACGGGACCCTTCTGTCCGCTAGCACAGATACGCAGTATTTT CASSQDYGTLLSASTDTQYF
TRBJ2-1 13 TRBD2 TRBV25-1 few TGTGCCAGTACAGCGGGAGGGTCCTCTGAGCAGTTCTTC CASTAGGSSEQFF
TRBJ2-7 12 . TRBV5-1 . TGCGCCAGCAGGATGGCGCTTAATGAGCAGTACTTC CASRMALNEQYF
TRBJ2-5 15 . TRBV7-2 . TGTGCCAGCAGCTTAGCTTCCTGGTTCGTAGAGACCCAGTACTTC CASSLASWFVETQYF
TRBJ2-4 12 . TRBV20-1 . TGCAGTGCTTTAATGGGCCTTGGGGTTCAGTACTTC CSALMGLGVQYF
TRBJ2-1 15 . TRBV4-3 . TGCGCCAGCAGCCCTCGAAGGGAGACATACAATGAGCAGTTCTTC CASSPRRETYNEQFF
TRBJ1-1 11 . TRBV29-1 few TGCAGCGTCGGACGGGCCAATGAAGCTTTCTTT CSVGRANEAFF
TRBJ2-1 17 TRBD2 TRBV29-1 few TGCAGCGGCCTTGGGATAACTAGCGAATTCTCCTACAATGAGCAGTTCTTC CSGLGITSEFSYNEQFF
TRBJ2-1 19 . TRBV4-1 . TGCGCCAGCAGCCACATCCGCTCCCGGACGGCCGTCTCCTACAATGAGCAGTTCTTC CASSHIRSRTAVSYNEQFF
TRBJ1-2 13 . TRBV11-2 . TGTGCCAGCACCAAAGGGGTCAACTATGGCTACACCTTC CASTKGVNYGYTF
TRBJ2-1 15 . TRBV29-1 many TGCAGCGTTGAAATTTGGGATAGCTCCTACAATGAGCAGTTCTTC CSVEIWDSSYNEQFF
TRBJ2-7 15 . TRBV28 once TGTGCCAGCAATCTGCCCGGGGGTCTTTCCTACGAGCAGTACTTC CASNLPGGLSYEQYF
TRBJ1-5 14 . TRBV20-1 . TGCAGTGCTGGCGAATTGGGATTGAATCAGCCCCAGCATTTT CSAGELGLNQPQHF
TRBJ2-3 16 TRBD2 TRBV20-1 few TGCAGTGCTAGTTCTAGCGGGAGGGCCTCTGGAGATACGCAGTATTTT CSASSSGRASGDTQYF
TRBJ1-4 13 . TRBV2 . TGTGCCAGCAGCTATGACAGGCGCGAAAAACTGTTTTTT CASSYDRREKLFF
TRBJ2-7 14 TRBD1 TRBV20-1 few TGCAGTGCCGTAACGACAGGGAGAAAGGACGAGCAGTACTTC CSAVTTGRKDEQYF
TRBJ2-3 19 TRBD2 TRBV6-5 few TGTGCCAGCAGTTATACCGGGACTAGCGGGAGGGGAGCTCGAGATACGCAGTATTTT CASSYTGTSGRGARDTQYF
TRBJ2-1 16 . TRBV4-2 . TGTGCCAGCAGCCTGGGGACCCGCGGAGGTGACAATGAGCAGTTCTTC CASSLGTRGGDNEQFF
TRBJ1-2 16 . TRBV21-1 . TGTGCCAGCAGCCCGGCGAGTAGGGGGAAACCAAGTTGCTACACCTTC CASSPASRGKPSCYTF
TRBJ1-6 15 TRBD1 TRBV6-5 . TGTGCCAGCAGTCAAGGACAGGGGTTTTACTCACCCCTCCACTTT CASSQGQGFYSPLHF
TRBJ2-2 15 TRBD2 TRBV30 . TGTGCCTGGAGCACTAGCGGGAGGGTTACCGGGGAGCTGTTTTTT CAWSTSGRVTGELFF
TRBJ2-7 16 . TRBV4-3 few TGCGCCAGCAGCCAAGATCGGACTCCCTACTCCTACGAGCAGTACTTC CASSQDRTPYSYEQYF
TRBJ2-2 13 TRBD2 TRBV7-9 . TGTGCCAGCCTGAGCGGGGGCACCGGGGAGCTGTTTTTT CASLSGGTGELFF
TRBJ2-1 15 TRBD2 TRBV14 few TGTGCCAGCAGCCAAGGGATTAGCGGGTGGAATGAGCAGTTCTTC CASSQGISGWNEQFF
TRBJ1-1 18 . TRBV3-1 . TGTGCCAGCAGCCAAGAGGGGTGGGCCCCAAGGCGGGCCACTGAAGCTTTCTTT CASSQEGWAPRRATEAFF
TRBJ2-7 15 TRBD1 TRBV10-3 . TGTGCCATCGGGGACCGGGACAGGGTCTACTACGAGCAGTACTTC CAIGDRDRVYYEQYF
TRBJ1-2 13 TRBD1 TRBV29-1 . TGCAGCGCCCGACCGGGACAGGGGAGTGGCTACACCTTC CSARPGQGSGYTF
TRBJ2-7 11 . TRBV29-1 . TGCAGCGTCGATGACCTCTACGAGCAGTACTTC CSVDDLYEQYF